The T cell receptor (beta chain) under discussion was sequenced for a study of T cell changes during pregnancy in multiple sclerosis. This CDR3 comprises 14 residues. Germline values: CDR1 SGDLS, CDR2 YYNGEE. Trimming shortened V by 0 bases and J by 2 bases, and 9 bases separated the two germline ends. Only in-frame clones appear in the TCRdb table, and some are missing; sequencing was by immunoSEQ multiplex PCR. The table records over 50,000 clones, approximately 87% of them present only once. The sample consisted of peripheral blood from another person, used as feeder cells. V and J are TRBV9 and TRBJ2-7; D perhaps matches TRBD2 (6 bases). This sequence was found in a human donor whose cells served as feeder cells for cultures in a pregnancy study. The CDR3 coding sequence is TGTGCCAGCAGCGTAGGGGGAGGAACCTACGAGCAGTACTTC. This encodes CASSVGGGTYEQYF.